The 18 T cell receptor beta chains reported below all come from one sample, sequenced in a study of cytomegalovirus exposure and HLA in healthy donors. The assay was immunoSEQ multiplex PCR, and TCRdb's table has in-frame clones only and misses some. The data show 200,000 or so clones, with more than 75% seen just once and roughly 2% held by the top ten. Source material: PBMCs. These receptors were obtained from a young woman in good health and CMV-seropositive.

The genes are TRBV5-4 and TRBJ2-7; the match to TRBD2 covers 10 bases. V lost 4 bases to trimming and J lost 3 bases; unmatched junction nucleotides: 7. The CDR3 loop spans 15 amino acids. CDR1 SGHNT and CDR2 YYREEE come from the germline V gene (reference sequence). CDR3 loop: CASSETSGMVYEQYF. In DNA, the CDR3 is TGTGCCAGCAGCGAAACTAGCGGGATGGTCTACGAGCAGTACTTC.

This CDR3 reads CASSPSGGETVTDTQYF. The CDR3 coding sequence is TGTGCCAGCAGCCCTTCTGGAGGGGAAACCGTGACAGATACGCAGTATTTT. This sequence joins TRBV9 and TRBJ2-3; tentatively, D is TRBD2 (6 bases). The CDR3 has 17 residues. Looked up from germline, CDR1 is SGDLS and CDR2 is YYNGEE. The V end was cut by 4 bases, the J end by 3 bases, with 21 bases between.

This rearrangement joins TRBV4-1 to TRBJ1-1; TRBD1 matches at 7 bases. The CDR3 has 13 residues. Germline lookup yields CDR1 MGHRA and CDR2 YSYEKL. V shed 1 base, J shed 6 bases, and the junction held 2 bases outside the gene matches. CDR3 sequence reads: CASSQGTGSEAFF. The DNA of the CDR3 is TGCGCCAGCAGCCAAGGGACAGGCTCTGAAGCTTTCTTT.

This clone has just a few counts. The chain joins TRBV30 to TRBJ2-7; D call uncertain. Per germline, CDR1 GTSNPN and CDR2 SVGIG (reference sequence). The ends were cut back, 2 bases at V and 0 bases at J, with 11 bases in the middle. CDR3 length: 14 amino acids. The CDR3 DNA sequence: TGTGCCTGGAGTATTGGTACACGCTCCTACGAGCAGTACTTC. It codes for CAWSIGTRSYEQYF.

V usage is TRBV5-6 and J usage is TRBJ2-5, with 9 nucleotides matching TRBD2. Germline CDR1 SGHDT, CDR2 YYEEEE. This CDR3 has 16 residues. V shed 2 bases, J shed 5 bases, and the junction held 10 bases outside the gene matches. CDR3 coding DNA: TGTGCCAGCAGCTTTAGCGGGAGTCGGATCACGGAGACCCAGTACTTC. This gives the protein CASSFSGSRITETQYF.

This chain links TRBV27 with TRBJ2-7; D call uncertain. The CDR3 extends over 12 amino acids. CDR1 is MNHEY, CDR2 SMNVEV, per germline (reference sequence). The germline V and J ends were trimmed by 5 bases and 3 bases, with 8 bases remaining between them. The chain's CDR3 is CASSKLNYEQYF. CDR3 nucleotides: TGTGCCAGCAGTAAGCTCAACTACGAGCAGTACTTC.

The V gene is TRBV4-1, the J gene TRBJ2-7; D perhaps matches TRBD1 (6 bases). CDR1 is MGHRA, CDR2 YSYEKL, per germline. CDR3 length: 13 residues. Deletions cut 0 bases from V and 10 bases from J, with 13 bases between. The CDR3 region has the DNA TGCGCCAGCAGCCAAGATCCCAGGGGATTCCAGTACTTC. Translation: CASSQDPRGFQYF.

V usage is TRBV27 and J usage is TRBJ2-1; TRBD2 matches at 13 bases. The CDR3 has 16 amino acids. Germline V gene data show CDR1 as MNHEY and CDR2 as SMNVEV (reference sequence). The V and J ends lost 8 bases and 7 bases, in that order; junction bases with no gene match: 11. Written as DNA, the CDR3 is TGTGCCAGCCGCGGACTAGCGGGGGCCCTATGGAATGAGCAGTTCTTC. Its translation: CASRGLAGALWNEQFF.

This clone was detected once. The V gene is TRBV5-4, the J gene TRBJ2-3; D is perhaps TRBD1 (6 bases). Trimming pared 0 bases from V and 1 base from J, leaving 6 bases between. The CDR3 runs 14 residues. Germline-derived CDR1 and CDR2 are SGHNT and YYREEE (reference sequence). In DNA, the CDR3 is TGTGCCAGCAGCTTGGACAGGGGCACAGATACGCAGTATTTT. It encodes CASSLDRGTDTQYF.

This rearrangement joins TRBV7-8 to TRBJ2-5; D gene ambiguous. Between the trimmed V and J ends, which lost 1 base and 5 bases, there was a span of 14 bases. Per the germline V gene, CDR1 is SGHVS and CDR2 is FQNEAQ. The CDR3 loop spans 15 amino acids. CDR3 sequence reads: CASSLVIESLETQYF. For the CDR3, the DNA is TGTGCCAGCAGCTTAGTCATAGAGAGCCTGGAGACCCAGTACTTC.

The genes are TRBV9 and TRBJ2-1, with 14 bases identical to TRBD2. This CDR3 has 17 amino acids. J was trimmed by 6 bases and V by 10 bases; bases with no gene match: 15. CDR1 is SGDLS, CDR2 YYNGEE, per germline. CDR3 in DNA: TGTGCCTGCAACCCTCCGGGACTAGCGGGAGACCCCAATGAGCAGTTCTTC. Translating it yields CACNPPGLAGDPNEQFF. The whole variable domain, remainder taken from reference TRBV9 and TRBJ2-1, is DSGVTQTPKHLITATGQRVTLRCSPRSGDLSVYWYQQSLDQGLQFLIQYYNGEERAKGNILERFSAQQFPDLHSELNLSSLELGDSALYFCACNPPGLAGDPNEQFFGPGTRLTVL.

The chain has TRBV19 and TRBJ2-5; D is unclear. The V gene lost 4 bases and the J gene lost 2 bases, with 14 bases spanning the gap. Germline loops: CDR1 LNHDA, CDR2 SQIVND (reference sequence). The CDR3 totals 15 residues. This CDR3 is CASSSGNYVQETQYF. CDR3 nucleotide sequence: TGTGCCAGTAGTAGCGGTAATTACGTTCAAGAGACCCAGTACTTC.

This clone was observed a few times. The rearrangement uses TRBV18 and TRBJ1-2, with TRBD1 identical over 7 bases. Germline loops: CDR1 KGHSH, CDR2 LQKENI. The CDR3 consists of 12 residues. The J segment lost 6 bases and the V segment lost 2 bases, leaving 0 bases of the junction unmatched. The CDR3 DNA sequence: TGTGCCAGCTCACCAGGACAGGATGGCTACACCTTC. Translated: CASSPGQDGYTF.

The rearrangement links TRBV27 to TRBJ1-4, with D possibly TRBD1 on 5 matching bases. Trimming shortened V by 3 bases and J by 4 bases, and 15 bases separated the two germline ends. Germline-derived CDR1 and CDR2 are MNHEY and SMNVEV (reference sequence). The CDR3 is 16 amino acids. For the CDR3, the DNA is TGTGCCAGCAGTTTCCGTGCGGGACGCAATAATGAAAAACTGTTTTTT. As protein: CASSFRAGRNNEKLFF. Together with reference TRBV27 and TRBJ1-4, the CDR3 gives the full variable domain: EAQVTQNPRYLITVTGKKLTVTCSQNMNHEYMSWYRQDPGLGLRQIYYSMNVEVTDKGDVPEGYKVSRKEKRNFPLILESPSPNQTSLYFCASSFRAGRNNEKLFFGSGTQLSVL.

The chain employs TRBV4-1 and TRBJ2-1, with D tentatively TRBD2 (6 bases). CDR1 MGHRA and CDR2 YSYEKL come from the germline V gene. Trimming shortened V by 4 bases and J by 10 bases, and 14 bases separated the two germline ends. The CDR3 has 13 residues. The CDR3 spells CASSREAVREQFF. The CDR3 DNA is TGCGCCAGCAGCCGGGAGGCGGTTCGCGAGCAGTTCTTC.

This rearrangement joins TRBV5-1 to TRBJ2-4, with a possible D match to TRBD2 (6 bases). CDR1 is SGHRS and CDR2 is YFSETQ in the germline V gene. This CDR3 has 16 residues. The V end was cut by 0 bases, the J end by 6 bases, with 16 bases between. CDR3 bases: TGCGCCAGCAGCTTGGAAGGGGCGGGAACGGGAAACATTCAGTACTTC. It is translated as CASSLEGAGTGNIQYF.

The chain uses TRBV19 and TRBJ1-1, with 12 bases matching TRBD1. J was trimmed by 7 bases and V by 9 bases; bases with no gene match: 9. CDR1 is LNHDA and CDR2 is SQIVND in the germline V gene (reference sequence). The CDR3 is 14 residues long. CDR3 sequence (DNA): TGTGCCAGCCTCGGGACAGGGGGCATAGGTGAAGCTTTCTTT. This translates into CASLGTGGIGEAFF.

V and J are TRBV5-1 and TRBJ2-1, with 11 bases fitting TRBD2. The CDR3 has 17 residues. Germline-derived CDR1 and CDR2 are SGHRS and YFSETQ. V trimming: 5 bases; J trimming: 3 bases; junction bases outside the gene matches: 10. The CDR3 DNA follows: TGCGCCAGCAGGACGGGACTAGCGGCCAAGGGCTACAATGAGCAGTTCTTC. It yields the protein CASRTGLAAKGYNEQFF.